This entry describes one T cell receptor (beta chain). Its antigen is as yet unknown. 13 Jbeta primers and 60 Vbeta primers were used for the PCR. TCRdb's copy holds only in-frame clones and misses some; the assay was immunoSEQ multiplex PCR. The sample holds 110,000 or so clones, approximately 77% seen once. The data were taken from a study of cytomegalovirus exposure and HLA in healthy donors. General study findings and limits: The study found most TCR sequences rare, yet found some public TCRs in many donors. Among donors in an Asian-associated ancestry cluster, a later analysis reportedly found fewer N-insertions than the roughly 610-donor mean. Within a later analysis, the majority of CMV-associated TCR beta chains appeared HLA-restricted. What a later analysis showed was that several of the most significant clusters appeared linked to common viral pathogens.

The junction had 10 bases not matched to a gene; V was cut back by 0 bases and J by 1 base. Germline CDR1 SGHRS, CDR2 YFSETQ. There are 18 residues in the CDR3. This sequence originates from a man in his fifties in good health and CMV-seropositive. The material sequenced was PBMCs. The rearrangement uses TRBV5-1 and TRBJ1-1; TRBD1 matches at 9 bases. The DNA for the CDR3 is TGCGCCAGCAGCTTGGATCCCGCCGGGACAGGGACGAACACTGAAGCTTTCTTT. It codes for CASSLDPAGTGTNTEAFF.